This T cell receptor (beta chain) appears in the sequencing data of a study of blood T cell repertoires in COVID-19. Germline V CDR1 and CDR2: SGHKS, YYEKEE (reference sequence). The V and J ends lost 2 bases and 10 bases respectively, with 18 bases between them. This CDR3 is built from 14 residues. Clones were read by immunoSEQ multiplex PCR, and TCRdb kept only the in-frame ones, dropping some. The sample carries over 350,000 clones, around 90% recorded once. V and J are TRBV5-5 and TRBJ1-2; maybe TRBD1 (5 bases). The sequencing sample was made of PBMCs or T cells enriched from blood (not recorded which). The sequence derives from a woman aged 18-35 years with acute COVID-19. CDR3 sequence (DNA): TGTGCCAGCAGCTTTAGTGACAGAGCTGGTGACTACACCTTC. It specifies CASSFSDRAGDYTF.